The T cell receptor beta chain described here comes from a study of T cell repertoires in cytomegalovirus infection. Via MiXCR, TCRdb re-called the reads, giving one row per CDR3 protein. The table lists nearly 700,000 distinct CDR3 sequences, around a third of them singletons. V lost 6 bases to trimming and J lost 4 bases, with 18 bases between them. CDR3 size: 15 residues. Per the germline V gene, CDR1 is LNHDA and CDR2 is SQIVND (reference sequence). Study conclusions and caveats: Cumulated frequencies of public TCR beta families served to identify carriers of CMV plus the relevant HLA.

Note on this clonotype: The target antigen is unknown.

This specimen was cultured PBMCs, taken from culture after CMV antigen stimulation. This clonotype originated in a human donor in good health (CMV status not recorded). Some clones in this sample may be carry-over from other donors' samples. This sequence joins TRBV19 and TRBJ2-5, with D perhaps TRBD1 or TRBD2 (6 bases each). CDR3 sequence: CASSLDAGGRETQYF. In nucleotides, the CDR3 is TGTGCCAGTAGCCTAGACGCCGGGGGCCGAGAGACCCAGTACTTC. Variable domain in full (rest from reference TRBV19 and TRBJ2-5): DGGITQSPKYLFRKEGQNVTLSCEQNLNHDAMYWYRQDPGQGLRLIYYSQIVNDFQKGDIAEGYSVSREKKESFPLTVTSAQKNPTAFYLCASSLDAGGRETQYFGPGTRLLVL.